A single sample is the source of the 26 T cell receptor beta chains below, sequenced in a study of blood T cell repertoires in COVID-19. Sequencing was performed with immunoSEQ multiplex PCR; in TCRdb, only in-frame clones are kept and a portion is missing. The sample has nearly 110,000 clones; 70% to 80% are singletons. The material sequenced was peripheral blood. These receptors were obtained from a human donor with acute or convalescent COVID-19. The donor label of this sample is uncertain.

J is TRBJ1-4 and V is TRBV12-3 or TRBV12-4; TRBD1 is a possible D gene (5 bases). V was cut by 4 bases and J by 10 bases, with 7 bases left in between. The CDR3 length is 11 residues. The CDR3 loop is CASSSGGKLFF. The CDR3, as DNA: TGTGCCAGCAGTTCGGGGGGAAAACTGTTTTTT.

The gene calls are TRBV7-2 and TRBJ1-6; no clear D. The CDR3 has 13 amino acids. The V end was cut by 4 bases, the J end by 9 bases, with 10 bases between. Per germline, CDR1 SGHTA and CDR2 FQGNSA. The CDR3 DNA reads TGTGCCAGCAGCTCTCCGAGCTCTTCACCCCTCCACTTT. It codes for CASSSPSSSPLHF.

This clone was counted only a few times. The V call is TRBV11-2, the J call TRBJ2-2, with a possible D match to TRBD1 (6 bases). CDR1 and CDR2 (germline): SGHAT, FQNNGV. Trimming took 5 bases from V and 4 from J, leaving 17 bases between them. The CDR3 totals 16 residues. DNA of the CDR3: TGTGCCAGCAGCCCACAGGGCGGCAGGGCCACCGGGGAGCTGTTTTTT. Residues: CASSPQGGRATGELFF.

The chain joins TRBV6-5 to TRBJ2-2; D perhaps matches TRBD1 (6 bases). Germline V gene lookup returns CDR1 MNHEY and CDR2 SVGAGI. The CDR3 has 15 amino acids. Trimming removed 0 bases from V and 5 bases from J, with 10 bases in between. This CDR3 is CASSYSTRGTGELFF. The CDR3 DNA reads as TGTGCCAGCAGTTACTCAACAAGGGGGACCGGGGAGCTGTTTTTT.

CDR3 coding DNA: TGTGCCAGAAGCTTGACAGGCGTCCGCCAGCCCCAGCATTTT. Its translation: CARSLTGVRQPQHF. This chain joins TRBV5-3 and TRBJ1-5; D may be TRBD1 (5 bases). TRBV5-3 is flagged as an ORF with uncertain function. V gave up 1 base and J gave up 7 bases, with 12 bases separating them. There are 14 residues in the CDR3.

This clone appeared a few times. V gene TRBV2 combines with J gene TRBJ1-5; TRBD1 agrees at 10 bases. Per the germline V gene, CDR1 is SNHLY and CDR2 is FYNNEI. The CDR3 consists of 14 residues. The V segment lost 4 bases and the J segment 5 bases; nucleotides outside the gene matches: 2. In DNA, the CDR3 is TGTGCCAGCAGTGCGGGACAGGGGCATCAGCCCCAGCATTTT. It specifies CASSAGQGHQPQHF.

This clone was seen a single time. This chain uses TRBV21-1 with TRBJ2-7; the table names TRBD2, a call not compared with the DNA. TRBV21-1 is a pseudogene. The CDR3 sequence is 15 residues long. This chain's CDR3 is CASSKDFGGGDEQYV. For the CDR3, the DNA is TGTGCCAGCAGCAAAGACTTCGGGGGAGGCGACGAGCAGTACGTC.

There are many counts of this clone. CDR3 sequence reads: CASKTPGTRYGYTF. CDR3 nucleotide sequence: TGTGCCAGCAAAACTCCCGGGACACGCTATGGCTACACCTTC. The rearrangement uses TRBV6-5 and TRBJ1-2; D might be TRBD1 (6 bases). This CDR3 is 14 amino acids long. The ends were cut back, 7 bases at V and 4 bases at J, with 16 bases in the middle. CDR1 and CDR2 (germline): MNHEY, SVGAGI.

The genes are TRBV12-3 or TRBV12-4 and TRBJ1-5; maybe TRBD1 (5 bases). The ends were cut back, 3 bases at V and 4 bases at J, with 7 bases in the middle. The CDR3 consists of 13 residues. Written as DNA, the CDR3 is TGTGCCAGCAGTTTTGACAGAAATCAGCCCCAGCATTTT. This translates into CASSFDRNQPQHF.

The J gene is TRBJ1-5, the V gene TRBV5-4; 7 bases fit TRBD1. Trimming cost V 3 bases and J 7 bases; bases outside gene matches: 4. CDR1 and CDR2 (germline): SGHNT, YYREEE (reference sequence). The CDR3 has 13 residues. CDR3 region: CASSSGQDQPQHF. The CDR3 DNA sequence: TGTGCCAGCAGCTCCGGACAGGACCAGCCCCAGCATTTT. Complete variable domain (other parts from reference TRBV5-4 and TRBJ1-5): ETGVTQSPTHLIKTRGQQVTLRCSSQSGHNTVSWYQQALGQGPQFIFQYYREEENGRGNFPPRFSGLQFPNYSSELNVNALELDDSALYLCASSSGQDQPQHFGDGTRLSIL.

This clone has a handful of counts. The rearrangement joins TRBV19 to TRBJ2-3; D is unclear. The CDR3 extends over 13 amino acids. Germline-derived CDR1 and CDR2 are LNHDA and SQIVND (reference sequence). The V gene lost 6 bases and the J gene lost 2 bases, with 9 bases spanning the gap. In DNA form, the CDR3 reads TGTGCCAGTAGACCGGCGGACACAGATACGCAGTATTTT. Its translation is CASRPADTDTQYF.

The chain recombines TRBV19 with TRBJ1-2; 9 positions match TRBD1. Germline V gene lookup returns CDR1 LNHDA and CDR2 SQIVND (reference sequence). With 5 bases clipped from V and 7 bases from J, the junction kept 14 bases outside the gene matches. The length of the CDR3 is 16 residues. The CDR3 spells CASSRTGGPFLGGYTF. Here the CDR3 DNA reads TGTGCCAGTAGTCGTACAGGGGGCCCTTTCCTTGGTGGCTACACCTTC.

This chain connects TRBV10-2 to TRBJ2-3, with 7 positions matching TRBD1. Germline trimming cut 6 bases from V and 4 bases from J; bases unmatched to any gene: 10. The CDR3 spans 15 residues. CDR1 and CDR2 from the germline V gene are WSHSY and SAAADI. This chain's CDR3 is CASRDRTAPADTQYF. In DNA, the CDR3 is TGCGCCAGCAGGGACAGGACCGCCCCAGCAGATACGCAGTATTTT.

The chain joins TRBV19 to TRBJ1-1; 7 bases fit TRBD1. Trimming cost V 1 base and J 7 bases; bases outside gene matches: 3. The CDR3 has 13 residues. Germline-derived CDR1 and CDR2 are LNHDA and SQIVND (reference sequence). CDR3 in DNA: TGTGCCAGTAGTATAGGTCGGGACAGTGAAGCTTTCTTT. This sequence encodes CASSIGRDSEAFF.

V is TRBV4-1 and J is TRBJ1-3; perhaps TRBD1 as D (5 bases). This CDR3 is 16 amino acids long. Germline loops: CDR1 MGHRA, CDR2 YSYEKL. V was shortened by 3 bases and J by 0 bases, with 12 bases between the two germline ends. DNA for the CDR3: TGCGCCAGCAGCCACCTACAGGTGTTCTCTGGAAACACCATATATTTT. Protein: CASSHLQVFSGNTIYF.

The sample holds one count of this clone. The chain uses TRBV6-1 and TRBJ1-5; TRBD1 matches 7 bases. Germline lookup yields CDR1 MNHNS and CDR2 SASEGT. The CDR3 spans 15 residues. Trimming removed 2 bases from V and 5 bases from J; junction bases left unmatched: 6. The DNA of the CDR3 is TGTGCCAGCAGTGAACAGGGACAGCCCTATCAGCCCCAGCATTTT. The encoded protein is CASSEQGQPYQPQHF.

This clone was counted between two and nine times. V gene TRBV29-1 combines with J gene TRBJ2-1; the match to TRBD2 covers 12 bases. Per germline, CDR1 SQVTM and CDR2 ANQGSEA. V dropped 8 bases and J dropped 7; count of bases not matched to a gene: 6. The CDR3 length is 13 residues. Here the CDR3 DNA reads TGCAGCAAAACTAGCGGGGGGCTTAATGAGCAGTTCTTC. Its protein is CSKTSGGLNEQFF.

J is TRBJ1-1 and V is TRBV5-1; TRBD1 matches 8 bases. From germline, CDR1 is SGHRS and CDR2 YFSETQ. The CDR3 loop spans 17 amino acids. Trimming at V came to 0 bases and at J to 2 bases, leaving 9 bases not matched to a gene. CDR3 DNA: TGCGCCAGCAGCTTGGGAATAAGTGGACAGGGCAACACTGAAGCTTTCTTT. This codes for CASSLGISGQGNTEAFF. The full variable domain, in which reference TRBV5-1 and TRBJ1-1 provide the parts outside the CDR3, is KAGVTQTPRYLIKTRGQQVTLSCSPISGHRSVSWYQQTPGQGLQFLFEYFSETQRNKGNFPGRFSGRQFSNSRSEMNVSTLELGDSALYLCASSLGISGQGNTEAFFGQGTRLTVV.

Concerning this clone itself: A read error may produce the germline difference seen at one junction end. This chain links TRBV18 with TRBJ1-6; 12 bases are shared with TRBD1. The CDR3 sequence is 15 residues long. The germline V gene encodes CDR1 KGHSH and CDR2 LQKENI. The CDR3 nucleotides read TGTGCCGGCTCACCCGGGACAGGGGGCAATTCACCCCTCCACTTT. The encoded protein is CAGSPGTGGNSPLHF.

This chain links TRBV4-1 with TRBJ2-5; 9 bases map to TRBD1. CDR1 and CDR2 (germline): MGHRA, YSYEKL. After removal of 2 bases from V and 2 bases from J, the junction contained 9 bases not matched to a gene. This CDR3 spans 17 amino acids. The chain's CDR3 is CASSQPLDRGKQETQYF. For the CDR3, the DNA is TGCGCCAGCAGCCAACCCTTGGACAGGGGAAAACAAGAGACCCAGTACTTC.

This clone was observed a few times. The gene calls are TRBV18 and TRBJ1-3; maybe TRBD1 (5 bases). This CDR3 is built from 15 residues. Germline-derived CDR1 and CDR2 are KGHSH and LQKENI. V lost 2 bases and J lost 0, with 8 bases in between. Here the CDR3 DNA reads TGTGCCAGCTCACCAGGGGGGTTCTCTGGAAACACCATATATTTT. It yields the protein CASSPGGFSGNTIYF.

V usage is TRBV13 and J usage is TRBJ1-2; D may be TRBD1 (6 bases). The CDR3 consists of 13 residues. V was clipped by 6 bases and J by 8 bases, with 16 bases between them. Germline loops: CDR1 PRHDT, CDR2 FYEKMQ (reference sequence). CDR3 DNA sequence: TGTGCCAGCAGGACGCTAGGGACAAAAGGCTACACCTTC. Protein: CASRTLGTKGYTF.

The J gene is TRBJ1-6, the V gene TRBV5-1; 11 bases are a match to TRBD1. This CDR3 region has 14 residues. Germline V gene sequence: CDR1 SGHRS, CDR2 YFSETQ. With 4 bases clipped from V and 9 bases from J, the junction kept 3 bases outside the gene matches. The CDR3 region has the DNA TGCGCCAGCAGCCCGGGACAGGGGGTTTCACCCCTCCACTTT. Translation gives CASSPGQGVSPLHF. The complete variable domain, with remaining parts taken from reference TRBV5-1 and TRBJ1-6, reads KAGVTQTPRYLIKTRGQQVTLSCSPISGHRSVSWYQQTPGQGLQFLFEYFSETQRNKGNFPGRFSGRQFSNSRSEMNVSTLELGDSALYLCASSPGQGVSPLHFGNGTRLTVT.

The chain uses TRBV29-1 and TRBJ2-7, with D tentatively TRBD1 (5 bases). The germline V gene encodes CDR1 SQVTM and CDR2 ANQGSEA. CDR3 length: 14 residues. Between the trimmed V and J ends, which lost 4 bases and 3 bases, there was a span of 16 bases. The CDR3 DNA reads TGCAGCGTTGTGGGTGGCACAGGCAACTACGAGCAGTACTTC. This gives the protein CSVVGGTGNYEQYF.

This clone was counted only a few times. The gene calls are TRBV2 and TRBJ2-3; 9 positions agree with TRBD1. Germline V gene lookup returns CDR1 SNHLY and CDR2 FYNNEI. The CDR3 has 16 amino acids. The V and J ends lost 5 bases and 1 base, in that order; junction bases with no gene match: 7. The CDR3 here is CASSTTGGLGTDTQYF. The CDR3 region has the DNA TGTGCCAGCAGTACTACAGGGGGCCTGGGCACAGATACGCAGTATTTT.

V usage is TRBV18 and J usage is TRBJ1-3; D remains ambiguous. Trimming took off 0 bases at V and 8 bases at J, with 11 bases between the two ends. Germline V gene lookup returns CDR1 KGHSH and CDR2 LQKENI. The length of the CDR3 is 14 residues. The CDR3 DNA is TGTGCCAGCTCACCACCTACCCGCCCGGACACCATATATTTT. Translating it yields CASSPPTRPDTIYF.